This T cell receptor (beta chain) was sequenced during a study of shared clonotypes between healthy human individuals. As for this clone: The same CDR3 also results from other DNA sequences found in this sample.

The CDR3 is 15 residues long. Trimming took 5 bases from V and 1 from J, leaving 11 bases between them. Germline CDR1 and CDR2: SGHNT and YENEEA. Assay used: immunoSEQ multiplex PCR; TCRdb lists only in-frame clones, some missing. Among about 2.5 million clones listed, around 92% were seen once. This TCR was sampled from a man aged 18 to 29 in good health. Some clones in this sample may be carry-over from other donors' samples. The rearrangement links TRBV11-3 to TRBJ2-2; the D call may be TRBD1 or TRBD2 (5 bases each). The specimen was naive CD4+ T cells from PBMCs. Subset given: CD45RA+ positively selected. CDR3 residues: CASSLGTVNTGELFF. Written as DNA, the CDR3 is TGTGCCAGCAGCCTTGGGACGGTGAACACCGGGGAGCTGTTTTTT. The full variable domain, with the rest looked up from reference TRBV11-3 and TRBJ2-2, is EAGVVQSPRYKIIEKKQPVAFWCNPISGHNTLYWYLQNLGQGPELLIRYENEEAVDDSQLPKDRFSAERLKGVDSTLKIQPAELGDSAVYLCASSLGTVNTGELFFGEGSRLTVL.